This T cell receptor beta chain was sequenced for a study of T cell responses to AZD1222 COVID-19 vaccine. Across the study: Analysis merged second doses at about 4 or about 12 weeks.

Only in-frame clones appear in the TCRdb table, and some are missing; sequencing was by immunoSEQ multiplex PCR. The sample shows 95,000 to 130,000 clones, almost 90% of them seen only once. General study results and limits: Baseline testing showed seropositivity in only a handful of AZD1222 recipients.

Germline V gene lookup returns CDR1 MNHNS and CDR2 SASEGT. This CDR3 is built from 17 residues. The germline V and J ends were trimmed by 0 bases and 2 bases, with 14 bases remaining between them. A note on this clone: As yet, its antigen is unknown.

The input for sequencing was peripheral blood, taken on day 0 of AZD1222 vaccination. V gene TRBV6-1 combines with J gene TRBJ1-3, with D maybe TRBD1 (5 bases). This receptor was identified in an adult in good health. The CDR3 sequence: CASSEAAGLGTGNTIYF. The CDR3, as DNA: TGTGCCAGCAGTGAAGCGGCAGGGTTGGGCACTGGAAACACCATATATTTT.